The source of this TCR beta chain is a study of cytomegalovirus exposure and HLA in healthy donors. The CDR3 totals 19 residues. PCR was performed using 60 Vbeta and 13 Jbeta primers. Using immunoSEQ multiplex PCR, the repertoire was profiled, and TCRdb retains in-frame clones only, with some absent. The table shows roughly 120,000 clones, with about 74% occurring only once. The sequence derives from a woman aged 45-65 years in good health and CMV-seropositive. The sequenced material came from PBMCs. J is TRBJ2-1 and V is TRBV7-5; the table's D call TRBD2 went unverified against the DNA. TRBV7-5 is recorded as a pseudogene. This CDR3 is CVRSLEGRLAGGSYNEQFF. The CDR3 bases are TGTGTCAGAAGCTTAGAAGGGAGGTTGGCGGGGGGCTCCTACAATGAGCAGTTCTTC.